The clone carrying this TCR beta chain is a singleton in its sample. Its target is not known. The CDR3 covers 14 residues. CDR1 and CDR2 from the germline V gene are SGDLS and YYNGEE. Trimming cost V 0 bases and J 2 bases, with 8 bases left between them. These data originate in a study of shared clonotypes between healthy human individuals. General study points: Researchers found naive subsets generally carried larger estimated richness than memory subsets.

In the authors' workflow: Filtering differed because ImmunoSEQ produced junction-only sequences that carried no quality scores. The assay was immunoSEQ multiplex PCR, and TCRdb's table has in-frame clones only and misses some. V and J calls and clone size are copied from that table; D and trimming were computed from the DNA. The repertoire holds around 1 million clones, with less than 85% as singletons. The receptor's source is a man younger than 35 in good health. The gene calls are TRBV9 and TRBJ2-5, with D maybe TRBD2 (5 bases). The sample consisted of memory CD4+ T cells sorted from blood. Subset in this sample: CD45RA-negative fraction. This CDR3 is CASSVGGVQETQYF. The DNA for the CDR3 is TGTGCCAGCAGCGTAGGGGGAGTTCAAGAGACCCAGTACTTC.